This entry features one T cell receptor (beta chain) sequence. The target antigen is unknown. The CDR3 contains 12 residues. Germline-derived CDR1 and CDR2 are LGHDT and YNNKEL (reference sequence). V was clipped by 2 bases and J by 4 bases, with 6 bases between them. TCRdb processed the RT-PCR reads anew with MiXCR; each CDR3 protein has one entry. The sample yields about 500,000 distinct CDR3 sequences, approximately 17% seen once. The sample belongs to a study of response to subunit inactivated influenza vaccine. Study results and caveats: After each seasonal influenza vaccination, few new T cells are recruited, the authors suggested.

This TCR was sampled from a man aged 45-69 years who received an inactivated influenza vaccine. This chain uses TRBV3-1 with TRBJ2-7; D remains unclear. The sequences come from CD4+ T cells sorted from PBMCs, collected roughly 24 months after vaccination. The CDR3 coding sequence is TGTGCCAGCAGCCAAAATGTTTACGAGCAGTACTTC. This codes for CASSQNVYEQYF.